Here is one TCR beta chain with its context. Assay used: immunoSEQ multiplex PCR; TCRdb lists only in-frame clones, some missing. The data contain about 16,000 clones, 82% of them singletons. The data originate from a study of T cell clones after liver transplantation. Germline CDR1 is SNHLY and CDR2 is FYNNEI. Deletions cut 8 bases from V and 5 bases from J, with 9 bases between. This CDR3 is built from 11 residues. The V gene is TRBV2, the J gene TRBJ1-1, with D unclear. Sequenced here: CD8+ T cells from blood, sampled around 49 months after liver transplant. This sequence was found in a human patient who received a liver transplant. Some of these T cells may belong to the graft donor. CDR3 amino acids: CASPRMTEAFF. The CDR3 DNA reads TGTGCCAGCCCCAGAATGACTGAAGCTTTCTTT.